This T cell receptor (beta chain) was sequenced for a study of T cells in Graves' hyperthyroidism and ophthalmopathy. It was RNA transcripts that yielded the amplified TCR beta CDR3 regions. First-round RT-PCR with HTBI primers amplified the TCR CDR3 region. TCRdb ran MiXCR on the multiplex PCR reads and lists one entry per CDR3 protein. Of 310,000 or so distinct CDR3 sequences listed, about 17% are singletons. This clonotype came up many times. Trimming took off 6 bases at V and 3 bases at J, with 14 bases between the two ends. CDR3 length: 14 residues. Looked up from germline, CDR1 is MNHNS and CDR2 is SASEGT.

The gene calls are TRBV6-1 and TRBJ1-1; D possibly corresponds to TRBD1 (6 bases). The sequencing input was blood. This receptor was taken from a woman aged 55-69 years with Graves' ophthalmopathy. CDR3 amino acids: CASRIQGRDTEAFF. The CDR3 bases are TGTGCCAGCAGAATACAGGGTCGGGACACTGAAGCTTTCTTT.